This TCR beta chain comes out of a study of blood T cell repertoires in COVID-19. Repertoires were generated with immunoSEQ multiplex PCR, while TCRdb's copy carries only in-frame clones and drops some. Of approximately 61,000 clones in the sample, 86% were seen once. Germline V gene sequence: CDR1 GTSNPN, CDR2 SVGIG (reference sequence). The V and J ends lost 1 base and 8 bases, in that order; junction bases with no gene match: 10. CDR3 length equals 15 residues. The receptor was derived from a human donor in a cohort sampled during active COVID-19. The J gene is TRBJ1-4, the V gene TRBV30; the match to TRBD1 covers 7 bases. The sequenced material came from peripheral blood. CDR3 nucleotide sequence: TGTGCCTGGAGTGGACAGACAGGGAGCGGCGAAAAACTGTTTTTT. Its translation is CAWSGQTGSGEKLFF.